The T cell receptor beta chain described here comes from a study of cytomegalovirus exposure and HLA in healthy donors. Germline loops: CDR1 SNHLY, CDR2 FYNNEI. The CDR3 contains 16 residues. With 4 bases clipped from V and 4 bases from J, the junction kept 13 bases outside the gene matches. Primers: 60 Vbeta forward and 13 Jbeta reverse. Produced via immunoSEQ multiplex PCR; TCRdb's table is partial and in-frame only. This sample carries 100,000 to 150,000 clones, around 70% of them seen once, and the ten largest clones take about 3%. The TCR sequence derives from a woman aged 55 to 70 in good health and CMV-seropositive. The chain couples TRBV2 to TRBJ2-7, with 7 bases matching TRBD1. Sequencing input: PBMCs. The CDR3 sequence: CASSGDSYARMYEQYF. CDR3 DNA: TGTGCCAGCAGTGGGGACAGTTATGCTAGAATGTACGAGCAGTACTTC.